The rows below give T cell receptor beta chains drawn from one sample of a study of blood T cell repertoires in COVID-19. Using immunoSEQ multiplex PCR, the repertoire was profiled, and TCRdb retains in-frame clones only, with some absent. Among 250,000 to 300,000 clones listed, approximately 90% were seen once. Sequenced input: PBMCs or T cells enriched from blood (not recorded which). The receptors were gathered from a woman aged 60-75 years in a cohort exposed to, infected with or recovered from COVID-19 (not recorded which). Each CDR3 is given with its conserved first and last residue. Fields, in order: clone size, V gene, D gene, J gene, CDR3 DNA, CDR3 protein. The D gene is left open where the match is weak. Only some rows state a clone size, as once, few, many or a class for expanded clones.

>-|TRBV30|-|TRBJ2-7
TGTGCCTGGAGGGCTAGCCCCTACGAGCAGTACTTC
CAWRASPYEQYF
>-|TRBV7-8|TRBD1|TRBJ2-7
TGTGCCAGCAGCTTAGGGGGGACAGGGACCTACGAGCAGTACTTC
CASSLGGTGTYEQYF
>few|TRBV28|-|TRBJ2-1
TGTGCAACCCGGGGCTACAATGAGCAGTTCTTC
CATRGYNEQFF
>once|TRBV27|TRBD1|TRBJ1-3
TGTGCCAGCAGGGGGGACAGGGGGCTCGGAAACACCATATATTTT
CASRGDRGLGNTIYF
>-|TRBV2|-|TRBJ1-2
TGTGCCAGCAGTGGCGGGGGGGCGCGGGAGTATGGCTACACCTTC
CASSGGGAREYGYTF
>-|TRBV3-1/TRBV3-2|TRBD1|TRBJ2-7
TGTGCCAGTCGGCAGGGGGTAGCTTCCTACGAGCAGTACTTC
CASRQGVASYEQYF
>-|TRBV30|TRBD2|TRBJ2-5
TGTGCCTGGAGCCCCCGTGGGCTAGCGGACTCGGAGACCCAGTACTTC
CAWSPRGLADSETQYF
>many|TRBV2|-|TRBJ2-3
TGTGCCAGCAGTGAAATCAGGGTGGATACGCAGTATTTT
CASSEIRVDTQYF
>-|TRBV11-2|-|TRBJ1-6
TGTGCCAGCAGCTCCCTAAATTCACCCCTCCACTTT
CASSSLNSPLHF
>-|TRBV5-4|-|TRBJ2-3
TGTGCCAGCAGCTTGGGAGCGGAGGGGCGCGGAGATACGCAGTATTTT
CASSLGAEGRGDTQYF
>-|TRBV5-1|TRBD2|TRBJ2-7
TGCGCCAGCAGCTTGGAGACTAGCGCATGGTACGAGCAGTACTTC
CASSLETSAWYEQYF
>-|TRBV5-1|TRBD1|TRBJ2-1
TGCGCCAGCAGCTGGGGGAAGGGGACAGTCTACAATGAGCAGTTCTTC
CASSWGKGTVYNEQFF
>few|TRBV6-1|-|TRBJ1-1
TGTGCCAGCAGTGTACACCAGGGGAGCATGAACACTGAAGCTTTCTTT
CASSVHQGSMNTEAFF
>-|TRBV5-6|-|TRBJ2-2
TGTGCCAGCAGCTCGCTGACAGGTTACAACACCGGGGAGCTGTTTTTT
CASSSLTGYNTGELFF
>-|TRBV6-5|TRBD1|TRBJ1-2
TGTGCCAGCAGGCCCCAGGACAGGGAAGGGATCCGCTTC
CASRPQDREGIRF
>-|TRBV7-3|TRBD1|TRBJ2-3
TGTGCCAGCAGACCAAGGGGGCAAGGAGATACGCAGTATTTT
CASRPRGQGDTQYF
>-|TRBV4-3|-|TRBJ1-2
TGCGCCAGCAGCCAAGAGGCACAAGTTGGCTATGGCTACACCTTC
CASSQEAQVGYGYTF
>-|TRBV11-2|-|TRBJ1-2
TGTGCCAGCAGCGTAAAGGTGTCGGGATTCTATGGCTACACCTTC
CASSVKVSGFYGYTF
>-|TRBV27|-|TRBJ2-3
TGTGCCAGCAGTTTATATCTCGGGGCAGATACGCAGTATTTT
CASSLYLGADTQYF
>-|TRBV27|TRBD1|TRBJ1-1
TGTGCCAGCAGTCAAACCACAGGGGGCACTGAAGCTTTCTTT
CASSQTTGGTEAFF
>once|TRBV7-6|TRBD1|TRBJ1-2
TGTGCCAGCAGCTTGCACGGACAGGGGGCAGGCTATGGCTACACCTTC
CASSLHGQGAGYGYTF
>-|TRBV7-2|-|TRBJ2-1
TGTGCCAGCAGCTTCGACTACCATGAGCAGTTCTTC
CASSFDYHEQFF
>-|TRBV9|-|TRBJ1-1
TGTGCCAGCAGCGGAAGGGGAGGGACCATGAACACTGAAGCTTTCTTT
CASSGRGGTMNTEAFF
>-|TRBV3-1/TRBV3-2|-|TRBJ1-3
TGTGCCAGCAGCCCCCATCGAGACACCATATATTTT
CASSPHRDTIYF
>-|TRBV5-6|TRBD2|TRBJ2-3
TGTGCCAGCAGCCGCCTCCCAGCGGGAGGCTCAGATACGCAGTATTTT
CASSRLPAGGSDTQYF
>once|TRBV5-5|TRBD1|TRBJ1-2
TGTGCCAGCAGCGAGTCCCGGGACAGGGGCTGTGGCTATGGCTACACCTTC
CASSESRDRGCGYGYTF
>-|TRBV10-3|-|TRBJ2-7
TGTGCCATCAGTGGCAGGGGCGAGCAGTACTTC
CAISGRGEQYF
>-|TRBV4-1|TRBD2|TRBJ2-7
TGCGCCAGCAGCCAGCCGGGACTAGGACCCTACGAGCAGTACTTC
CASSQPGLGPYEQYF
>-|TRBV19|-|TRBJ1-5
TGTGCCAGTAGTACGGTCGGGCCCCAGCATTTT
CASSTVGPQHF
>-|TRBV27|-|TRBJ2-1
TGTGCCAGCATGTTGGGCCCCCTCAATGAGCAGTTCTTC
CASMLGPLNEQFF
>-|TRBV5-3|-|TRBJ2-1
TGTGCCAGAAGCTTGTTGCGGGGGCGACAACGGCAGGGCTCCAATGAGCAGTTCTTC
CARSLLRGRQRQGSNEQFF
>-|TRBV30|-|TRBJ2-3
TGTGCCTGGAGCGGGGCTAGCGGCACAGATACGCAGTATTTT
CAWSGASGTDTQYF
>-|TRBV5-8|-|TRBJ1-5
TGTGCCAGCAGCTCCCGGACAAGTCAGAATCAGCCCCAGCATTTT
CASSSRTSQNQPQHF
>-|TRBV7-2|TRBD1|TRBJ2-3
TGTGCCAGCAGCTTAGGGTGGGGGGACAGGGGATTTGATACGCAGTATTTT
CASSLGWGDRGFDTQYF
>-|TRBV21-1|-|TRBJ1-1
TGTGCCAGCAGCCCCGACCGGGATCCTACTGAAGCTTTCTTT
CASSPDRDPTEAFF
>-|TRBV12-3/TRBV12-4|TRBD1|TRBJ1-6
TGTGCCAGCAGTCCGCGGACAGGGGACTCCCTCCACTTT
CASSPRTGDSLHF
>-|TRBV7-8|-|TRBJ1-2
TGTGCCAGCAGCTTATGGTCAGGGAATCGGGGCTACACCTTC
CASSLWSGNRGYTF
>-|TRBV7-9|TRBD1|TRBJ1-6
TGTGCCAGCAGCCGACAGGGGGATAATTCACCCCTCCACTTT
CASSRQGDNSPLHF
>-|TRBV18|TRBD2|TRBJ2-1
TGTGCCAGCTCACCACCCAAACTAGCGGGAGGGCTTGAGCAGTTCTTC
CASSPPKLAGGLEQFF
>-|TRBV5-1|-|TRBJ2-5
TGCGCCAGCAGCTTGGGGGGCCAAGAAGAGACCCAGTACTTC
CASSLGGQEETQYF
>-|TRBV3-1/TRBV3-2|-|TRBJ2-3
TGTGCCAGCAGCCCTAAGAGAGGTTCAGATACGCAGTATTTT
CASSPKRGSDTQYF
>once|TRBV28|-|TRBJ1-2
TGTGCCAGCAAAGTAAGTTCAGGGGCTGGCTATGGCTACACCTTC
CASKVSSGAGYGYTF
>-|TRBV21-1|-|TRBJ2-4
TGTGCCAGCAGCAAAGCGGGGGAATTTCAGCGGGACACTATTGGCAAAAACATTCAGTACTTC
CASSKAGEFQRDTIGKNIQYF
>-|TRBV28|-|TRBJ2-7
TGTGCCAGCAGACCGGACTCAAACCCCCACGAGCAGTACTTC
CASRPDSNPHEQYF
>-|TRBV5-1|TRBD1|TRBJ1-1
TGCGCCAGCAGCTCCAGGACAGGACCAGGAGCTTTCTTT
CASSSRTGPGAFF
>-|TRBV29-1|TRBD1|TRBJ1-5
TGCAGCGCCGAAATACAGGGGAATCAGCCCCAGCATTTT
CSAEIQGNQPQHF
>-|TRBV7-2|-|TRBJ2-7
TGTGCCAGCGGCCCTGGACAGAGCTACGAGCAGTACTTC
CASGPGQSYEQYF
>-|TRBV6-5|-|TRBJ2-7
TGTGCCAGCAATAGGGACAATGGTTTTGGCGACGAGCAGTACTTC
CASNRDNGFGDEQYF
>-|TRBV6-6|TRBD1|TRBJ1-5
TGTGCCAGCAGACTCCAGGGGGATCGTCAGCCCCAGCATTTT
CASRLQGDRQPQHF
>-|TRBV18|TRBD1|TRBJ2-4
TGTGCCAGCTCACCTAGACAGGGGGCGCTGGAAAACATTCAGTACTTC
CASSPRQGALENIQYF
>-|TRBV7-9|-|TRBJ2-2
TGTGCCAGCAGCTTATTAGCGGACTACACCGGGGAGCTGTTTTTT
CASSLLADYTGELFF
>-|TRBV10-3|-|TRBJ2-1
TGTGCCATCAGTGAGTCAAAGGGGTCCCGGGAGTTCTCCTACAATGAGCAGTTCTTC
CAISESKGSREFSYNEQFF
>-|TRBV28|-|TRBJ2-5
TGTGCCAGCAACGGACCAGGGGAACAAGAGACCCAGTACTTC
CASNGPGEQETQYF
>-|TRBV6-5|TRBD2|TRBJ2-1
TGTGCCAGCAGTTGGGAGCGGGGCAAGCAGTTCTTC
CASSWERGKQFF
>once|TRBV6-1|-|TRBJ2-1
TGTGCCAGCAGTGAACCTGGCCCAGGGGGAGGCAATGAGCAGTTCTTC
CASSEPGPGGGNEQFF
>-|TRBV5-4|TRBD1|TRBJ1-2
TGTGCCAGCAGCCGCTGGGGACAGCCCTATGGCTACACCTTC
CASSRWGQPYGYTF
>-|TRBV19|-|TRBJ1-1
TGTGCCAGTAGACCAGCGCATTTTAGTCCCACTGAAGCTTTCTTT
CASRPAHFSPTEAFF
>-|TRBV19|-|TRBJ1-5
TGTGCCAGTAATCCCCCCGGTCAGCCCCAGCATTTT
CASNPPGQPQHF